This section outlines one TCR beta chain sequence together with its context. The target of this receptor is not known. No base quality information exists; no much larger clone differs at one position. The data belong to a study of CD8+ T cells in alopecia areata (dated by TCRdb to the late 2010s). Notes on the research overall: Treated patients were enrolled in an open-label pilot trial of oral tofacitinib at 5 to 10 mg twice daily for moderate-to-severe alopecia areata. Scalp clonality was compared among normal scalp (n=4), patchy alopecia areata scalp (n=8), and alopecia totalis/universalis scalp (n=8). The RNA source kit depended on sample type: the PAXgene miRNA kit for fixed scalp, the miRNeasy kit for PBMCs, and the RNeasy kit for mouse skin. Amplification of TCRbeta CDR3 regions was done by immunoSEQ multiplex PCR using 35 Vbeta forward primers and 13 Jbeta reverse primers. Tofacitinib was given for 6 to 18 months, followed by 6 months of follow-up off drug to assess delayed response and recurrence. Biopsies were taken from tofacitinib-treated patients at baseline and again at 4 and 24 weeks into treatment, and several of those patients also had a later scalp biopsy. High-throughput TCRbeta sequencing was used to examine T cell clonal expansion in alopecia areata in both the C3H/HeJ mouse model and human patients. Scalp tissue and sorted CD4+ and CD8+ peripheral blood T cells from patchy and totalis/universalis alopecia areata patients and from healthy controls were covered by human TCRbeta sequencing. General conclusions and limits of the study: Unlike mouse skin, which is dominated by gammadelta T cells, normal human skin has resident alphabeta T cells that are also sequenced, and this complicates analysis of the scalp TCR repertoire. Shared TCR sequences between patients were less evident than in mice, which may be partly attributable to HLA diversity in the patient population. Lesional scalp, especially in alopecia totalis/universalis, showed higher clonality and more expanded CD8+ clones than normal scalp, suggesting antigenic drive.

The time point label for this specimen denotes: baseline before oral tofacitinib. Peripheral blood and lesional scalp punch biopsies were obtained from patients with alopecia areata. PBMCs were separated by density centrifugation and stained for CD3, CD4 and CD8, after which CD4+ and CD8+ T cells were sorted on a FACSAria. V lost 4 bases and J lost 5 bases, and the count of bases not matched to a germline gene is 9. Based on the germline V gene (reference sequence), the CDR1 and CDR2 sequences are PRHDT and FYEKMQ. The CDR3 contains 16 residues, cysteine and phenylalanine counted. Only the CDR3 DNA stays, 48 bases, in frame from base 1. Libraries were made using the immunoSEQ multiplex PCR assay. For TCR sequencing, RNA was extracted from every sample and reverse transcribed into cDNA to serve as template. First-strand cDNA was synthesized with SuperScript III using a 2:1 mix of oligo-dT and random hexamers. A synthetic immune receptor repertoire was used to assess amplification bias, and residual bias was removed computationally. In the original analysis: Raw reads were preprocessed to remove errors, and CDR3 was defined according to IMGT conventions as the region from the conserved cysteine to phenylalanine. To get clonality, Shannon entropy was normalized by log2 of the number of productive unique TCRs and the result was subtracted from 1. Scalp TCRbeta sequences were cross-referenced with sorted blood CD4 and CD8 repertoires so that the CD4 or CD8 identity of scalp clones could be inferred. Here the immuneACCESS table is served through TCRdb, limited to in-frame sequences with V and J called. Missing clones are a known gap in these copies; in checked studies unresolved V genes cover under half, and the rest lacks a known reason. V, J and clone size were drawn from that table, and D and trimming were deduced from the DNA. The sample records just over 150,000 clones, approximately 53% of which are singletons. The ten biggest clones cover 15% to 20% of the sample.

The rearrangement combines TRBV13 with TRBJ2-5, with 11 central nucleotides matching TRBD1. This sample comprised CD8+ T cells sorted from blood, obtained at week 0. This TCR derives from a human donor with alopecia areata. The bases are TGTGCCAGCAGCTCACGAGGACAGGGGGCGCGGGAGACCCAGTACTTC. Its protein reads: CASSSRGQGARETQYF.